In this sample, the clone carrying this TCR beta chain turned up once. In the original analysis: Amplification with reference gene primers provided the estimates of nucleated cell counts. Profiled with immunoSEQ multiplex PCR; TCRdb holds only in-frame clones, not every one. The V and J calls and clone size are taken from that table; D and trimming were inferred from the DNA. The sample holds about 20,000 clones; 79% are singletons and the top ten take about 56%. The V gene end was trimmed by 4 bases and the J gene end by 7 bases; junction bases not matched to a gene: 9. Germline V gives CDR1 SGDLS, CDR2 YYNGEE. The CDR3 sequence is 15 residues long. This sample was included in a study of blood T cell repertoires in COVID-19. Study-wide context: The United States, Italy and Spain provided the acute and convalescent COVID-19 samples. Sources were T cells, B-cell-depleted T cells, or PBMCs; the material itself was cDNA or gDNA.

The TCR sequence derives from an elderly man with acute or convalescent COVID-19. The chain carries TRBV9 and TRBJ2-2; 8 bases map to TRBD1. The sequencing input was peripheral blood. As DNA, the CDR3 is TGTGCCAGCAGCCCCCGGGACAGGTCTGTCGGGGAGCTGTTTTTT. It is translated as CASSPRDRSVGELFF.